This T cell receptor beta chain came from a study of PD-1 blockade in classical Hodgkin lymphoma (dated by TCRdb to between 2020 and 2021). With regard to the full study: A peripheral blood immune signature of response to PD-1 blockade in classical Hodgkin lymphoma was defined using TCR beta sequencing and CyTOF. Results the study describes overall, beyond this receptor: The study was restricted to a single clinical trial cohort, and the causes of repertoire differences, possibly disease activity or prior therapy, were left undefined. Newly diagnosed patients were reported to have lower baseline TCR diversity than healthy donors, and relapsed/refractory patients were reported to have lower baseline TCR diversity still.

Read against the paper, the sample's time point label means: newly diagnosed, previously untreated cHL patient sample. CD4+ T cells were purified from thawed PBMCs by magnetic negative selection with a Miltenyi CD4+ T cell isolation kit. To serve as a comparison group for the relapsed/refractory trial patients, PBMCs were sequenced from patients with newly diagnosed, previously untreated classical Hodgkin lymphoma. Peripheral blood was collected in 8 mL Vacutainer Cell Preparation Tubes, from which PBMCs were isolated by centrifugation and then cryopreserved. Purified CD4+ and CD8+ fractions were generated only in cases for which an additional PBMC sample was available. Magnetically labelled cells were removed on LS columns in a quadroMACS separator, and the flow-through was collected as the purified fraction. The Qiagen DNeasy kit was used to extract genomic DNA from unsorted PBMCs and from the negatively selected CD4+ and CD8+ fractions. TCR beta CDR3 regions were amplified by immunoSEQ multiplex PCR using primers annealing to V and J segments. A synthetic immune receptor repertoire was used to minimize amplification bias, and any residual bias was removed computationally once sequencing was done. The paper's processing steps were these. Custom Python scripts were used to quantify repertoire diversity as the Shannon entropy index. Unsorted, CD4+ and CD8+ repertoires were analyzed separately, except for combined analyses in which CD4+ and CD8+ sequences were merged in silico. This is the immuneACCESS table as TCRdb keeps it, with only in-frame sequences that have V and J called. A part of the clones is gone; compared with another copy, unresolved V genes explain less than half, and the rest is unexplained. The V and J calls and clone size come from that table; D and trimming were worked out from the DNA. Present in this sample are under 40,000 clones, about 88% of which were seen just once. Of the sample, over 1% is held by the ten largest clones.

Notes on this clone: Its antigen target is currently unknown. Within one base of it there is no much larger clone, and no base qualities were kept. Distinct nucleotide sequences in the sample also encode this CDR3.

The CDR3, from cysteine to phenylalanine, totals 13 residues. CDR3 DNA only is kept here, 39 bases in frame from base 1. CDR1 and CDR2 (KGHSH, LQKENI) derive from the germline V gene. V is clipped by 3 bases and J by 7 bases, and the sequence between their germline boundaries is 10 bases long. Sequencing was done on a sample of CD4+ T cells from blood. The sequence links TRBV18 to TRBJ2-1, with the D segment identity uncertain. This TCR came from a human donor with classical Hodgkin lymphoma. The CDR3: CASSPPSRNEQFF. The nucleotide sequence is TGTGCCAGCTCACCTCCTTCAAGGAATGAGCAGTTCTTC.